This entry is about one T cell receptor (beta chain). Trimming left V 2 bases short and J 3 bases short, with 7 bases between. This CDR3 spans 14 amino acids. Germline V gene data show CDR1 as MNHNY and CDR2 as SVGAGI (reference sequence). This record comes from a study of shared clonotypes between healthy human individuals. The study used 83 million or so PBMCs per unsorted sample for genomic DNA. Using immunoSEQ multiplex PCR, the repertoire was profiled, and TCRdb retains in-frame clones only, with some absent. The repertoire holds fewer than 600,000 clones, with about four fifths as singletons. The origin of this receptor is a woman in her forties in good health. Some clones in this sample may be carry-over from other donors' samples. The chain uses TRBV6-6 and TRBJ2-2, with D unclear. Material for sequencing was PBMCs. CDR3 coding DNA: TGTGCCAGCAGTTACGGCCAGGACACCGGGGAGCTGTTTTTT. This encodes CASSYGQDTGELFF.